Listed below are T cell receptor beta chains from one sample, sequenced in a study of shared clonotypes between healthy human individuals. Only in-frame clones appear in the TCRdb table, and some are missing; sequencing was by immunoSEQ multiplex PCR. The table shows hundreds of thousands of clones, with around 81% occurring only once. The source material was PBMCs. Receptors originate from a middle-aged woman in good health. Some clones in this sample may be carry-over from other donors' samples. Each CDR3 is given with its conserved first and last residue. D genes are given only for firm matches. Expanded clones are given a class, and other clones once, few, many or no size at all.

J | D | V | size | DNA | CDR3
TRBJ1-2 | - | TRBV27 | - | TGTGCCAGCAGTTTATCGCCCACTGCCGGCTACACCTTC | CASSLSPTAGYTF
TRBJ2-1 | - | TRBV6-1 | few | TGTGCCAGCACCCGCGGGGCGTACAATGAGCAGTTCTTC | CASTRGAYNEQFF
TRBJ1-1 | - | TRBV7-9 | - | TGTGCCAGCAGCCTAGACCGTCACGCCGAAGCTTTCTTT | CASSLDRHAEAFF
TRBJ2-5 | TRBD1 | TRBV28 | - | TGTGCCAGCAGTTTAGTTTATAGGACAGGGGAAGAGACCCAGTACTTC | CASSLVYRTGEETQYF
TRBJ2-7 | TRBD1 | TRBV7-9 | - | TGTGCCAGCAGCCCGGGACAGGGGGCGTACGAGCAGTACTTC | CASSPGQGAYEQYF
TRBJ1-4 | - | TRBV5-4 | once | TGTGCCAGCAGCTTGGGAGCAACCGGGGACGAAAAACTGTTTTTT | CASSLGATGDEKLFF
TRBJ1-1 | - | TRBV4-2 | - | TGTGCCAGCAGCTTAGTCTTGAGTCCCTTGAACACTGAAGCTTTCTTT | CASSLVLSPLNTEAFF
TRBJ2-5 | - | TRBV30 | - | TGTGCCTGGAGTGTTGGCAGCCTAGGGACCCAGTACTTC | CAWSVGSLGTQYF
TRBJ2-7 | TRBD1 | TRBV28 | - | TGTGCCAGCAGCACACCGGGACAGGGGTACGAGCAGTACTTC | CASSTPGQGYEQYF
TRBJ2-7 | - | TRBV7-9 | - | TGTGCCAGCAGCACCCACAGGGCCGGGGAGCAGTACTTC | CASSTHRAGEQYF
TRBJ2-2 | - | TRBV5-6 | - | TGTGCCAGCAGCTTTGGGCAGGGTCGAACCGGGGAGCTGTTTTTT | CASSFGQGRTGELFF
TRBJ1-1 | - | TRBV7-8 | - | TGTGCCAGCACCCCGAGGCGGATGAACACTGAAGCTTTCTTT | CASTPRRMNTEAFF
TRBJ2-3 | TRBD1 | TRBV19 | - | TGTGCCAGTAGTACGCCGGGACAGTCAGATACGCAGTATTTT | CASSTPGQSDTQYF
TRBJ1-4 | TRBD1 | TRBV6-1 | - | TGTGCCAGCAGGCCGGGACAGGGGGCTGAAAAACTGTTTTTT | CASRPGQGAEKLFF
TRBJ1-2 | - | TRBV4-1 | few | TGCGCCAGCAGCCAAGATCTTAAGGCAGCTTACTATGGCTACACCTTC | CASSQDLKAAYYGYTF
TRBJ2-3 | TRBD2 | TRBV10-1 | - | TGCGCCAGCAGATTGAATTCAGCGGGAGTGTATACGCAGTATTTT | CASRLNSAGVYTQYF
TRBJ1-1 | - | TRBV6-5 | - | TGTGCCAGCAGTTACGCCAGGAACACTGAAGCTTTCTTT | CASSYARNTEAFF
TRBJ2-1 | - | TRBV28 | - | TGTGCCAGCAGTTTTCTAGCGACGGATGAGCAGTTCTTC | CASSFLATDEQFF
TRBJ2-5 | TRBD2 | TRBV6-5 | - | TGTGCCAGCAGTTACTCGGGAGGGGATGAGACCCAGTACTTC | CASSYSGGDETQYF
TRBJ2-2 | TRBD2 | TRBV28 | once | TGTGCCAGCAGTATACTAGCGGTAAACACCGGGGAGCTGTTTTTT | CASSILAVNTGELFF
TRBJ1-5 | TRBD1 | TRBV4-1 | - | TGCGCCAGCAGCCAGGGACAGGGTGAGGTGCAGCCCCAGCATTTT | CASSQGQGEVQPQHF
TRBJ2-7 | TRBD2 | TRBV9 | - | TGTGCCAGCAGCGTAGGGGGGAGGGGCTCCTACGAGCAGTACTTC | CASSVGGRGSYEQYF
TRBJ2-2 | TRBD2 | TRBV19 | - | TGTGCCAGCAACCCGGGACTAGCGAATGGCGGGGAGCTGTTTTTT | CASNPGLANGGELFF
TRBJ1-6 | - | TRBV30 | once | TGTGCCTGGAGTGTAGAAGATCATAATTCACCCCTCCACTTT | CAWSVEDHNSPLHF
TRBJ1-1 | - | TRBV27 | few | TGTGCCAGCAGTTCCGACAGGCGTACTGAAGCTTTCTTT | CASSSDRRTEAFF
TRBJ1-4 | - | TRBV28 | - | TGTGCCAGCAGAGACATAACTAATGAAAAACTGTTTTTT | CASRDITNEKLFF
TRBJ2-2 | - | TRBV19 | - | TGTGCCAGTAGTGAGGGGCCGGGCGGGGAGCTGTTTTTT | CASSEGPGGELFF
TRBJ2-5 | - | TRBV5-1 | - | TGCGCCAGCAGCAAGGGGACCGCCTGGGGAGAAGAGGCCCAGTACTTC | CASSKGTAWGEEAQYF
TRBJ2-7 | TRBD1 | TRBV2 | - | TGTGCCAGCAGGGACAGGGGGCACGAGCAGTACTTC | CASRDRGHEQYF
TRBJ2-2 | - | TRBV7-9 | - | TGTGCCAGCAGCTTAGGCGGAGTTGGGACCGGGGAGCTGTTTTTT | CASSLGGVGTGELFF
TRBJ2-3 | TRBD1 | TRBV19 | once | TGTGCCAGTAGTACGGGACAGGGGAACACAGATACGCAGTATTTT | CASSTGQGNTDTQYF
TRBJ1-5 | - | TRBV28 | once | TGTGCCAGCACCCCCCCTGGGGTCAGTCAGCCCCAGCATTTT | CASTPPGVSQPQHF
TRBJ2-7 | - | TRBV9 | - | TGTGCCAGCAGCGTCAGGGCGGGCGAGCAGTACTTC | CASSVRAGEQYF
TRBJ2-1 | - | TRBV7-9 | few | TGTGCCAGCAGCTTAGGGGCAGGGAGTGAGCAGTTCTTC | CASSLGAGSEQFF
TRBJ2-2 | TRBD2 | TRBV5-1 | - | TGCGCCAGCAGCCCGCGGACTAGCGGGACGGGAGGGACCGGGGAGCTGTTTTTT | CASSPRTSGTGGTGELFF
TRBJ2-7 | TRBD2 | TRBV18 | - | TGTGCCAGCTCACCAGGGCTAGCGGGAGCCTACGAGCAGTACTTC | CASSPGLAGAYEQYF
TRBJ1-6 | - | TRBV28 | - | TGTGCCAGCAGGCCTACAGGGAGCTATAATTCACCCCTCCACTTT | CASRPTGSYNSPLHF
TRBJ1-2 | - | TRBV4-1 | - | TGCGCCAGCAGCCAACAACCCCAAGGCTACACCTTC | CASSQQPQGYTF
TRBJ1-2 | - | TRBV5-1 | few | TGCGCCAGCAGCTTGGTGGGCAGTGACTATGGCTACACCTTC | CASSLVGSDYGYTF
TRBJ1-1 | - | TRBV6-6 | - | TGTGCCAGCAGTTATGGGGGGGTAGATACTGAAGCTTTCTTT | CASSYGGVDTEAFF
TRBJ1-4 | - | TRBV6-1 | - | TGTGCCAGCAGGGGACTCTTCGCTAATGAAAAACTGTTTTTT | CASRGLFANEKLFF
TRBJ2-1 | TRBD2 | TRBV9 | - | TGTGCCAGCAGCGCTTGGACTAGAGATGAGCAGTTCTTC | CASSAWTRDEQFF
TRBJ2-7 | - | TRBV4-3 | - | TGCGCCAGCAGCCAAGAAGTGGGCAGCGGGTATACACTCTACGAGCAGTACTTC | CASSQEVGSGYTLYEQYF
TRBJ2-7 | TRBD1 | TRBV18 | - | TGTGCCAGCGCGCCGGGACAGGGGAGATACGAGCAGTACTTC | CASAPGQGRYEQYF
TRBJ1-5 | - | TRBV7-8 | - | TGTGCCAGCAGCTCGGCTTGGGAGGCCTCTCAGCCCCAGCATTTT | CASSSAWEASQPQHF